This TCR beta chain derives from a study of Ad26.COV2.S vaccination and SARS-CoV-2 variants. The repertoire was sequenced with immunoSEQ multiplex PCR; TCRdb's copy has only in-frame clones and lacks some. The sample yields about 680,000 clones, roughly nine tenths seen once. The sample's treatment: 19 received Ad26.COV2.S at low or high dose, single or two shots; 5 received placebo; per-sample allocation not given. Specimen acquisition occurred on day 63 following the initial vaccine or placebo injection. Wuhan-strain spike was delivered by a replication-incompetent Ad26 vector. Study-wide results and limits: Non-spike TCR breadth was similar in vaccine and placebo recipients.

In this sample, this clone turned up once. Its cognate antigen is unknown. The CDR3 has 13 amino acids. V was pared by 3 bases and J by 8 bases, with 6 bases of the junction left unmatched. CDR1 LNHDA and CDR2 SQIVND come from the germline V gene (reference sequence). The sample here was peripheral blood, taken in a trial of Ad26.COV2.S vaccine versus placebo. The chain uses TRBV19 and TRBJ1-2, with 7 bases lining up with TRBD1. The sequence came from a person between 18 and 65 years old who received the Ad26.COV2.S COVID-19 vaccine or a placebo. The CDR3: CASSIGTANGYTF. The CDR3, as DNA: TGTGCCAGTAGTATTGGGACAGCCAACGGCTACACCTTC.